Following are 26 T cell receptor beta chains from one sample sequenced in a study of response to subunit inactivated influenza vaccine. TCRdb ran MiXCR on the RT-PCR reads and lists one entry per CDR3 protein. This repertoire shows a few hundred thousand distinct CDR3 sequences, around 9.9% found once; its top ten account for about an eighth. Source: PBMCs from blood, taken about 40 days after vaccination. These receptors originate from a man aged 50 to 60 who received an inactivated influenza vaccine.

This clonotype was seen more than once but under ten times. The gene calls are TRBV12-3 or TRBV12-4 and TRBJ1-2; D ambiguous. The CDR3 is made up of 11 amino acids. V gave up 3 bases and J gave up 6 bases, with 5 bases separating them. CDR3 amino acids: CASSLRNGYTF. CDR3 bases: TGTGCCAGCAGTTTGCGGAATGGCTACACCTTC.

This clonotype was seen more than once but under ten times. The rearrangement joins TRBV7-6 to TRBJ2-3, with TRBD2 as a possible D gene (6 bases). The CDR3 is made up of 13 amino acids. Germline CDR1 SGHVS, CDR2 FNYEAQ. Trimming removed 0 bases at V and 10 bases at J, with 11 bases between. CDR3 DNA sequence: TGTGCCAGCAGCTTAGCGCGGGAAAGGGCGCAGTATTTT. This translates into CASSLARERAQYF.

The chain has TRBV20-1 and TRBJ2-7; the D is unclear. The CDR3 spans 12 residues. Trimming stripped 6 bases from V and 2 bases from J, with 11 bases between. CDR1 DFQATT and CDR2 SNEGSKA come from the germline V gene (reference sequence). CDR3 bases: TGCAGTGCCTGGCAGGCCGCCTACGAGCAGTACTTC. Amino acids: CSAWQAAYEQYF.

The V gene is TRBV6-1, the J gene TRBJ1-2; maybe TRBD1 (5 bases). CDR3 size: 14 residues. The germline V gene has CDR1 MNHNS and CDR2 SASEGT. The ends were cut back, 5 bases at V and 4 bases at J, with 14 bases in the middle. The DNA for the CDR3 is TGTGCCAGCAGTCCACGAGGGGAAGGCTATGGCTACACCTTC. Amino acid sequence: CASSPRGEGYGYTF.

This clonotype showed up many times. The chain couples TRBV12-3 or TRBV12-4 to TRBJ2-1; D might be TRBD1 (6 bases). This CDR3 has 12 residues. The germline V and J ends were trimmed by 8 bases and 4 bases, with 9 bases remaining between them. Here the CDR3 DNA reads TGTGCCAGCGGCCAGGGGTACAATGAGCAGTTCTTC. Protein sequence: CASGQGYNEQFF.

In its sample, this clonotype was seen many times. V gene TRBV2 combines with J gene TRBJ2-5, with 8 bases that match TRBD1. CDR3 length: 16 residues. The ends lost 2 bases at V and 4 bases at J; junction bases unmatched: 9. Germline V gene sequence: CDR1 SNHLY, CDR2 FYNNEI. The CDR3 region is CASSEPVQGARETQYF. CDR3 sequence (DNA): TGTGCCAGCAGTGAACCCGTCCAGGGGGCGAGAGAGACCCAGTACTTC.

The sample holds a few counts of this clonotype. V usage is TRBV5-8 and J usage is TRBJ1-4; 12 bases align to TRBD1. This CDR3 comprises 15 residues. CDR1 and CDR2 from the germline V gene are SGHTS and YDEGEE. The V segment lost 2 bases and the J segment 12 bases; nucleotides outside the gene matches: 8. CDR3: CASSLYGTGGEELFF. CDR3 DNA sequence: TGTGCCAGCAGCTTATACGGGACAGGGGGCGAGGAACTGTTTTTT.

This clonotype was seen many times. The V and J genes are TRBV20-1 and TRBJ1-4; no reliable D call. Germline V gives CDR1 DFQATT, CDR2 SNEGSKA (reference sequence). The CDR3 extends over 12 amino acids. V was shortened by 6 bases and J by 8 bases, with 13 bases between the two germline ends. CDR3 nucleotides: TGCAGTGCCGAGGAGGTGAGGGAAAAACTGTTTTTT. Protein product: CSAEEVREKLFF.

V and J are TRBV12-3 or TRBV12-4 and TRBJ2-1, with a tentative D call TRBD2 (6 bases). V was cut by 3 bases and J by 0 bases, with 21 bases left in between. This CDR3 has 19 amino acids. This CDR3 reads CASSFRGLPTFSSYNEQFF. CDR3 bases: TGTGCCAGCAGTTTCCGGGGACTGCCCACCTTTAGCTCCTACAATGAGCAGTTCTTC.

Many counts were recorded for this clonotype. This sequence joins TRBV7-9 and TRBJ1-5; a weak D match, TRBD1 (6 bases). Germline assignment: CDR1 SEHNR and CDR2 FQNEAQ (reference sequence). Deletions cut 5 bases from V and 5 bases from J, with 19 bases between. This CDR3 is 16 amino acids long. The chain's CDR3 is CASSPTQGSVDQPQHF. In nucleotides, the CDR3 is TGTGCCAGCAGCCCCACACAGGGCTCGGTGGATCAGCCCCAGCATTTT.

This clonotype was observed a handful of times. The rearrangement links TRBV7-2 to TRBJ2-7; D unresolved. CDR1 and CDR2 from the germline V gene are SGHTA and FQGNSA. V was trimmed by 6 bases and J by 0 bases, leaving 15 bases between them. The length of the CDR3 is 15 residues. CDR3 nucleotide sequence: TGTGCCAGCAGTCAAGGAAGTACCTCCTCCTACGAGCAGTACTTC. This gives the protein CASSQGSTSSYEQYF.

This clonotype was seen more than once but under ten times. J is TRBJ2-3 and V is TRBV20-1, with D possibly TRBD1 on 5 matching bases. The germline V gene encodes CDR1 DFQATT and CDR2 SNEGSKA (reference sequence). Trimming took 3 bases from V and 5 from J, leaving 15 bases between them. The CDR3 spans 14 residues. This CDR3 is CSASKQAVRDTQYF. The CDR3 nucleotides read TGCAGTGCTAGTAAACAGGCCGTGCGAGATACGCAGTATTTT.

This clonotype was observed a handful of times. The chain links TRBV5-1 to TRBJ1-3; D unclear. The CDR3 consists of 14 residues. Trimming left V 4 bases short and J 4 bases short, with 12 bases between. Germline V gives CDR1 SGHRS, CDR2 YFSETQ. Written as DNA, the CDR3 is TGCGCCAGCAGCCCAGAAAGGAGCGGAAACACCATATATTTT. Its protein is CASSPERSGNTIYF.

This clonotype was counted a few times. The V call is TRBV7-8, the J call TRBJ2-1; no definite D call. CDR1 is SGHVS, CDR2 FQNEAQ, per germline. V shed 2 bases and J shed 5 bases, with 19 bases lying between them. CDR3 length: 17 residues. CDR3: CASSLRPPGLVHNEQFF. The CDR3, as DNA: TGTGCCAGCAGCTTACGACCCCCCGGGTTAGTTCACAATGAGCAGTTCTTC.

The chain is built from TRBV5-1 and TRBJ2-1; 16 bases align to TRBD2. With 2 bases clipped from V and 3 bases from J, the junction kept 8 bases outside the gene matches. Germline CDR1 is SGHRS and CDR2 is YFSETQ. The CDR3 has 19 amino acids. CDR3 DNA: TGCGCCAGCAGCTTCCCCGGGACTAGCGGGAGGGCCCTCTACAATGAGCAGTTCTTC. This translates into CASSFPGTSGRALYNEQFF.

The CDR3 nucleotides are TGTGCCAGCAGAGGTCCTCTACCGGGACTAGCGGGGTACGAGCAGTACTTC. Amino acid sequence: CASRGPLPGLAGYEQYF. This sequence joins TRBV7-2 and TRBJ2-7; 13 positions agree with TRBD2. The J segment lost 4 bases and the V segment lost 6 bases, leaving 12 bases of the junction unmatched. Germline V gene data show CDR1 as SGHTA and CDR2 as FQGNSA. This CDR3 comprises 17 residues.

In this sample, this clonotype turned up a few times. The chain recombines TRBV15 with TRBJ2-7; tentatively, D is TRBD1 (6 bases). The CDR3 contains 14 residues. Germline values: CDR1 LNHNV, CDR2 YYDKDF (reference sequence). V lost 4 bases and J 5 bases, leaving 15 bases between the germline ends. CDR3 DNA sequence: TGTGCCACCAGCATCTTACAGGGTTCCAACGAGCAGTACTTC. It codes for CATSILQGSNEQYF.

This clonotype was seen at least ten times. This chain links TRBV28 with TRBJ2-1; D is perhaps TRBD1 (6 bases). V lost 7 bases, J lost 3 bases, and 10 bases lay in between. Germline V gives CDR1 MDHEN, CDR2 SYDVKM. CDR3 length: 13 amino acids. CDR3 nucleotide sequence: TGTGCCAGCACCCAAGGGGGCTACAATGAGCAGTTCTTC. It codes for CASTQGGYNEQFF.

The V call is TRBV5-4, the J call TRBJ2-5; D gene uncertain. With 4 bases removed from V and 5 bases from J, the gap between germline ends came to 12 bases. The CDR3 extends over 13 amino acids. Germline CDR1 SGHNT, CDR2 YYREEE (reference sequence). The chain's CDR3 is CASSLLGYETQYF. In nucleotides, the CDR3 is TGTGCCAGCAGCCTTTTGGGGTACGAGACCCAGTACTTC. Based on the CDR3 plus reference TRBV5-4 and TRBJ2-5, the full variable domain is ETGVTQSPTHLIKTRGQQVTLRCSSQSGHNTVSWYQQALGQGPQFIFQYYREEENGRGNFPPRFSGLQFPNYSSELNVNALELDDSALYLCASSLLGYETQYFGPGTRLLVL.

The genes are TRBV9 and TRBJ1-1; D is perhaps TRBD1 (5 bases). The CDR3 covers 16 residues. Germline CDR1 reads SGDLS; CDR2 reads YYNGEE. The ends were cut back, 2 bases at V and 4 bases at J, with 18 bases in the middle. This chain's CDR3 is CASSVGAGRIGTEAFF. The CDR3, as DNA: TGTGCCAGCAGCGTCGGCGCAGGGAGGATTGGCACTGAAGCTTTCTTT.

In its sample, this clonotype was seen a few times. The V call is TRBV5-1, the J call TRBJ2-5, with D hard to call. The CDR3 length is 14 residues. V gave up 0 bases and J gave up 3 bases, with 9 bases separating them. Per the germline V gene, CDR1 is SGHRS and CDR2 is YFSETQ. In DNA, the CDR3 is TGCGCCAGCAGCTTGGAGGCGATAGAAGAGACCCAGTACTTC. Translation gives CASSLEAIEETQYF.

This clonotype has a handful of counts. The chain has TRBV25-1 and TRBJ1-2; TRBD1 might be the D (5 bases). Trimming removed 2 bases at V and 8 bases at J, with 9 bases between. The germline V gene has CDR1 MGHDK and CDR2 SYGVNS. This CDR3 region has 12 residues. CDR3 DNA sequence: TGTGCCAGCAGTGAAAGCAGGGTCGGCTACACCTTC. Protein product: CASSESRVGYTF.

This clonotype was picked up a small number of times. V and J are TRBV12-3 or TRBV12-4 and TRBJ2-1, with 10 nucleotides matching TRBD2. The CDR3 spans 20 residues. V dropped 5 bases and J dropped 2; count of bases not matched to a gene: 18. The CDR3 region is CASSPRTIQTSGHTYNEQFF. Written as DNA, the CDR3 is TGTGCCAGCAGTCCACGCACAATTCAGACTAGCGGGCATACCTACAATGAGCAGTTCTTC.

This sequence joins TRBV27 and TRBJ2-1; maybe TRBD2 (5 bases). Germline V gene data show CDR1 as MNHEY and CDR2 as SMNVEV (reference sequence). V shed 2 bases and J shed 7 bases, with 15 bases lying between them. The CDR3 is made up of 15 amino acids. In DNA, the CDR3 is TGTGCCAGCAGTTTAAATCTGAACAGACTAAATGAGCAGTTCTTC. Encoded protein: CASSLNLNRLNEQFF.

The chain uses TRBV12-3 or TRBV12-4 and TRBJ2-7; 8 bases align to TRBD1. The CDR3 is 14 residues long. J was trimmed by 6 bases and V by 7 bases; bases with no gene match: 11. CDR3 nucleotide sequence: TGTGCCAGCAACCGGGCAGGGGGCTTCGGCGAGCAGTACTTC. Translated: CASNRAGGFGEQYF.

This chain connects TRBV7-9 to TRBJ2-3; unclear D gene. This CDR3 contains 17 residues. The germline V gene encodes CDR1 SEHNR and CDR2 FQNEAQ (reference sequence). V lost 1 base, J lost 5 bases, and 19 bases lay in between. DNA of the CDR3: TGTGCCAGCAGCTTAGGCGTCGGCGCCACGACCGGAGATACGCAGTATTTT. Protein product: CASSLGVGATTGDTQYF.